This T cell receptor (beta chain) stems from a study of cytomegalovirus exposure and HLA in healthy donors. Study results and limitations: The authors later linked a missense DCLRE1C variant to TCR beta V- and J-gene trimming. A later analysis reportedly identified an Asian-associated ancestry cluster as carrying fewer N-insertions than the approximately 710-donor mean. The study recorded over 150 TCR beta chains that were cytomegalovirus-associated. There were several of the most significant clusters that appeared linked to common viral pathogens in a later analysis.

PCR primers comprised 60 Vbeta and 13 Jbeta primers. Measured with immunoSEQ multiplex PCR; TCRdb has only the in-frame clones, and not every one. The sample lists approximately 73,000 clones, roughly 80% occurring once. This CDR3 contains 13 residues. Germline V lookup: CDR1 MNHEY, CDR2 SVGAGI. Trimming took off 5 bases at V and 4 bases at J, with 11 bases between the two ends. Concerning this clone: What it binds is unknown.

The clonotype originates from a woman aged 40 to 55 in good health and CMV-seropositive. The chain combines TRBV6-5 with TRBJ1-2; D may be TRBD1 (6 bases). The sample consisted of PBMCs. The CDR3 region is CASSRGGSYGYTF. In nucleotides, the CDR3 is TGTGCCAGCAGTAGAGGGGGTTCCTATGGCTACACCTTC.